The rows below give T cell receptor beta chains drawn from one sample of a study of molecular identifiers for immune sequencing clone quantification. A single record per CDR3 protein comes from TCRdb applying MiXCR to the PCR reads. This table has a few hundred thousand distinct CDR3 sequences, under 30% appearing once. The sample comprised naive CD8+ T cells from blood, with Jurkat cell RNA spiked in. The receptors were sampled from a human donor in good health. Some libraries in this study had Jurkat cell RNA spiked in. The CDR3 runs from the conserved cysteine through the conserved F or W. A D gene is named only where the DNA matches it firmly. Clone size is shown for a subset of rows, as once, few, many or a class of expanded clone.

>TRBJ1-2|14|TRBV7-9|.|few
CASSLPGIDYGYTF
TGTGCCAGCAGCTTACCGGGTATTGACTATGGCTACACCTTC
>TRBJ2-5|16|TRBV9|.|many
CASSVGSGGTQETQYF
TGTGCCAGCAGCGTAGGTAGTGGGGGTACCCAAGAGACCCAGTACTTC
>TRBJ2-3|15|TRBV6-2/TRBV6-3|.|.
CASSYDGADVDTQYF
TGTGCCAGCAGTTACGATGGGGCGGACGTCGATACGCAGTATTTT
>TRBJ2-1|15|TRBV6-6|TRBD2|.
CASTLTQRGDNEQFF
TGTGCCAGCACCCTGACTCAGCGGGGGGACAATGAGCAGTTCTTC
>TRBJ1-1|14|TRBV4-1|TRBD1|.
CASSQATGSTEAFF
TGCGCCAGCAGCCAGGCGACAGGGTCTACTGAAGCTTTCTTT
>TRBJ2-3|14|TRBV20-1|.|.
CSALPRTYSDTQYF
TGCAGTGCTCTCCCTCGTACATATTCAGATACGCAGTATTTT
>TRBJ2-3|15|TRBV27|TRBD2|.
CASSSSGRGTDTQYF
TGTGCCAGCAGTTCTAGCGGGAGAGGCACAGATACGCAGTATTTT
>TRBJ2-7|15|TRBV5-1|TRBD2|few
CASSPPSGNSYEQYF
TGCGCCAGCAGCCCCCCTAGCGGGAACTCCTACGAGCAGTACTTC
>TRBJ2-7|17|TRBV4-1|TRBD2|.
CASSQSKGGLSSYEQYF
TGCGCCAGCAGCCAAAGCAAGGGAGGGCTAAGCTCCTACGAGCAGTACTTC
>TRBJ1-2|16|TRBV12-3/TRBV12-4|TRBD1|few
CASSQYLQGPNYGYTF
TGTGCCAGCAGTCAATATTTACAGGGGCCTAACTATGGCTACACCTTC
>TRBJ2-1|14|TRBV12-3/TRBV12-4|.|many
CASINNPLAQSKFF
TGTGCCAGCATTAACAACCCTCTAGCGCAGTCGAAGTTCTTC
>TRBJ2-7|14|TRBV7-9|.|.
CASSFRQDGYEQYF
TGTGCCAGCAGCTTCCGGCAGGATGGGTACGAGCAGTACTTC
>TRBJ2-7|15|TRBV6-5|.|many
CASSSSGGLGYEQYF
TGTGCCAGCAGTTCCTCAGGGGGGCTGGGGTACGAGCAGTACTTC
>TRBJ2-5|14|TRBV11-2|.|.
CASSLGYTQETQYF
TGTGCCAGCAGCTTAGGGTACACCCAAGAGACCCAGTACTTC
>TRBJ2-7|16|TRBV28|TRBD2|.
CASSLLLAGVSYEQYF
TGTGCCAGCAGTTTATTACTAGCGGGTGTCTCCTACGAGCAGTACTTC
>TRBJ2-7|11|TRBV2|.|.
CASLSGVEQYF
TGTGCCAGTCTTTCGGGCGTCGAGCAGTACTTC
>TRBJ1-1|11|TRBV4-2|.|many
CASSQGPGTAF
TGTGCCAGCAGCCAGGGCCCCGGGACCGCATTT
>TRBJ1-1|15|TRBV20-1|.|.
CSARAPQIMNTEAFF
TGCAGTGCTAGAGCTCCACAAATCATGAACACTGAAGCTTTCTTT
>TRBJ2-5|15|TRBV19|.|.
CASSPGNRNQETQYF
TGTGCCAGTAGTCCCGGGAACAGAAACCAAGAGACCCAGTACTTC
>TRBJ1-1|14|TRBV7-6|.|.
CASSLEGGHFEAFF
TGTGCCAGCAGCTTAGAGGGAGGGCATTTTGAAGCTTTCTTT
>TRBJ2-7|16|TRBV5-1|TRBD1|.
CASSLHDRDRGYEQYF
TGCGCCAGCAGCCTGCACGACCGGGACAGGGGTTACGAGCAGTACTTC
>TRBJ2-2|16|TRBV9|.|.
CASSESGTANTGEPFF
TGTGCCAGCAGCGAGAGCGGGACAGCAAACACCGGGGAGCCGTTTTTT